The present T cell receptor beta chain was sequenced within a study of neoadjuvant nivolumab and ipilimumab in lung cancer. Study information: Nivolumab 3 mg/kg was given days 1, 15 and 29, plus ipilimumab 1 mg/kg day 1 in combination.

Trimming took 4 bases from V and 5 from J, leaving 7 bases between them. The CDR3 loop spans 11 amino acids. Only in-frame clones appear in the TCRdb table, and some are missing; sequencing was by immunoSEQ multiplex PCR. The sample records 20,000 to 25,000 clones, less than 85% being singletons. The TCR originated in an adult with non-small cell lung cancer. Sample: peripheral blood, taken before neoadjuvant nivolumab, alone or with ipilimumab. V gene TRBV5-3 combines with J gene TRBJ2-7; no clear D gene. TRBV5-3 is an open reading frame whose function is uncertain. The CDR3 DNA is TGTGCCAGAAGCCATCCCGACGAGCAGTACTTC. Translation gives CARSHPDEQYF.